Listed below are T cell receptor beta chains from one sample, sequenced in a study of blood T cell repertoires in COVID-19. The repertoire was sequenced with immunoSEQ multiplex PCR; TCRdb's copy has only in-frame clones and lacks some. The sample shows around 250,000 clones, about 83% of them seen only once. Sequenced material: peripheral blood. The receptors come from an elderly woman with COVID-19, enrolled during active disease. Each CDR3 is given with its conserved first and last residue. Fields, in order: V gene, D gene, clone size, J gene, CDR3 length, CDR3 protein, CDR3 DNA. The D gene is left open where the match is weak. Clone sizes are given selectively: once, few, many, or a class where the clone is expanded.

v_gene: TRBV6-6; d_gene: TRBD2; abundance: -; j_gene: TRBJ2-5; len: 14; CDR3aa: CASRGGGYGETQYF; CDR3nt: TGTGCCAGCAGAGGCGGGGGGTATGGAGAGACCCAGTACTTC
v_gene: TRBV2; d_gene: -; abundance: -; j_gene: TRBJ1-5; len: 14; CDR3aa: CASRGTSRNQPQHF; CDR3nt: TGTGCCAGCAGAGGGACATCTCGCAATCAGCCCCAGCATTTT
v_gene: TRBV5-1; d_gene: TRBD1; abundance: -; j_gene: TRBJ1-5; len: 15; CDR3aa: CASSLEGTENQPQHF; CDR3nt: TGCGCCAGCAGCTTGGAAGGGACAGAAAATCAGCCCCAGCATTTT
v_gene: TRBV6-5; d_gene: TRBD1; abundance: -; j_gene: TRBJ1-1; len: 15; CDR3aa: CASRQGSLGHREAFF; CDR3nt: TGTGCCAGTCGACAGGGGTCCTTGGGTCATCGTGAAGCTTTCTTT
v_gene: TRBV23-1; d_gene: TRBD2; abundance: -; j_gene: TRBJ2-5; len: 16; CDR3aa: CASSQETSGLGETQYF; CDR3nt: TGCGCCAGCAGTCAGGAGACTAGCGGGCTTGGGGAGACCCAGTACTTC
v_gene: TRBV3-1/TRBV3-2; d_gene: TRBD1; abundance: -; j_gene: TRBJ1-5; len: 14; CDR3aa: CASSHRTGNQPQHF; CDR3nt: TGTGCCAGCAGCCACCGGACAGGGAATCAGCCCCAGCATTTT
v_gene: TRBV3-1/TRBV3-2; d_gene: -; abundance: -; j_gene: TRBJ2-5; len: 14; CDR3aa: CASSQEYSQETQYF; CDR3nt: TGTGCCAGCAGCCAAGAGTACAGCCAAGAGACCCAGTACTTC
v_gene: TRBV6-5; d_gene: TRBD2; abundance: -; j_gene: TRBJ2-7; len: 14; CDR3aa: CASRTSGGSYEQYF; CDR3nt: TGTGCCAGCAGGACTAGCGGGGGTTCCTACGAGCAGTACTTC
v_gene: TRBV2; d_gene: TRBD2; abundance: -; j_gene: TRBJ2-5; len: 15; CDR3aa: CASSGSGGAVETQYF; CDR3nt: TGTGCCAGCAGTGGTAGCGGGGGGGCAGTTGAGACCCAGTACTTC
v_gene: TRBV12-3/TRBV12-4; d_gene: TRBD1; abundance: -; j_gene: TRBJ1-5; len: 13; CDR3aa: CASTDRGHQPQHF; CDR3nt: TGTGCCAGCACCGACAGGGGGCATCAGCCCCAGCATTTT
v_gene: TRBV3-1/TRBV3-2; d_gene: TRBD1; abundance: -; j_gene: TRBJ2-2; len: 16; CDR3aa: CASSPRTGYNTGELFF; CDR3nt: TGTGCCAGCAGCCCGCGGACAGGGTACAACACCGGGGAGCTGTTTTTT
v_gene: TRBV9; d_gene: TRBD1; abundance: -; j_gene: TRBJ1-4; len: 14; CDR3aa: CASSAGQTNEKLFF; CDR3nt: TGTGCCAGCAGCGCGGGACAGACTAATGAAAAACTGTTTTTT
v_gene: TRBV18; d_gene: -; abundance: -; j_gene: TRBJ1-1; len: 14; CDR3aa: CASSPPLGGTEAFF; CDR3nt: TGTGCCAGCTCACCACCGCTGGGGGGCACTGAAGCTTTCTTT
v_gene: TRBV13; d_gene: TRBD2; abundance: once; j_gene: TRBJ2-3; len: 15; CDR3aa: CASSFGLARTDTQYF; CDR3nt: TGTGCCAGCAGCTTCGGACTAGCAAGGACAGATACGCAGTATTTT
v_gene: TRBV11-2; d_gene: -; abundance: -; j_gene: TRBJ1-4; len: 15; CDR3aa: CASSFTRGLGEKLFF; CDR3nt: TGTGCCAGCAGCTTTACGCGGGGGCTAGGGGAAAAACTGTTTTTT
v_gene: TRBV6-5; d_gene: -; abundance: -; j_gene: TRBJ1-1; len: 14; CDR3aa: CASTGENANTEAFF; CDR3nt: TGTGCCAGCACCGGGGAGAACGCGAACACTGAAGCTTTCTTT
v_gene: TRBV19; d_gene: -; abundance: -; j_gene: TRBJ1-2; len: 13; CDR3aa: CAANPGLNYGYTF; CDR3nt: TGTGCCGCAAATCCCGGGTTGAACTATGGCTACACCTTC
v_gene: TRBV24-1; d_gene: TRBD1; abundance: -; j_gene: TRBJ2-1; len: 16; CDR3aa: CATSDSGTGKIHEQFF; CDR3nt: TGTGCCACCAGTGATTCCGGGACAGGGAAAATACATGAGCAGTTCTTC
v_gene: TRBV5-1; d_gene: -; abundance: -; j_gene: TRBJ2-5; len: 14; CDR3aa: CASSAAGEAETQYF; CDR3nt: TGCGCCAGCAGCGCGGCCGGGGAAGCGGAGACCCAGTACTTC
v_gene: TRBV5-5; d_gene: TRBD2; abundance: -; j_gene: TRBJ2-5; len: 17; CDR3aa: CASSLGLGGGVQETQYF; CDR3nt: TGTGCCAGCAGCTTGGGCCTTGGTGGGGGGGTCCAAGAGACCCAGTACTTC
v_gene: TRBV15; d_gene: TRBD2; abundance: -; j_gene: TRBJ2-3; len: 18; CDR3aa: CATSRDRSAGGPTDTQYF; CDR3nt: TGTGCCACCAGCAGAGATAGGTCGGCGGGGGGGCCCACAGATACGCAGTATTTT
v_gene: TRBV7-9; d_gene: -; abundance: few; j_gene: TRBJ1-2; len: 13; CDR3aa: CASSPQGGYGYTF; CDR3nt: TGTGCCAGCAGCCCTCAGGGTGGCTATGGCTACACCTTC
v_gene: TRBV27; d_gene: -; abundance: -; j_gene: TRBJ2-5; len: 13; CDR3aa: CASSRNRAETQYF; CDR3nt: TGTGCCAGCAGTCGCAACAGGGCGGAGACCCAGTACTTC
v_gene: TRBV6-5; d_gene: -; abundance: few; j_gene: TRBJ1-2; len: 14; CDR3aa: CASSYEPQVYGYTF; CDR3nt: TGTGCCAGCAGTTACGAGCCGCAGGTCTATGGCTACACCTTC
v_gene: TRBV6-2/TRBV6-3; d_gene: -; abundance: -; j_gene: TRBJ1-2; len: 14; CDR3aa: CASSYSDINYGYTF; CDR3nt: TGTGCCAGCAGTTACTCGGACATTAACTATGGCTACACCTTC
v_gene: TRBV19; d_gene: -; abundance: -; j_gene: TRBJ1-1; len: 14; CDR3aa: CASSIRGGGTEAFF; CDR3nt: TGTGCCAGTAGTATCAGGGGTGGTGGCACTGAAGCTTTCTTT
v_gene: TRBV6-5; d_gene: TRBD2; abundance: -; j_gene: TRBJ2-3; len: 15; CDR3aa: CASDPGRGGSDTQYF; CDR3nt: TGTGCCAGCGACCCGGGGCGGGGGGGATCAGATACGCAGTATTTT
v_gene: TRBV2; d_gene: -; abundance: -; j_gene: TRBJ2-7; len: 11; CDR3aa: CASSPNYEQYF; CDR3nt: TGTGCCAGCAGTCCCAACTACGAGCAGTACTTC
v_gene: TRBV7-2; d_gene: -; abundance: -; j_gene: TRBJ1-1; len: 14; CDR3aa: CASSLPSRRTEAFF; CDR3nt: TGTGCCAGCAGCTTACCCAGCAGGAGGACTGAAGCTTTCTTT
v_gene: TRBV20-1; d_gene: TRBD1; abundance: -; j_gene: TRBJ2-7; len: 11; CDR3aa: CSASGTGWRYF; CDR3nt: TGCAGTGCTAGCGGGACAGGGTGGCGGTACTTC
v_gene: TRBV7-9; d_gene: TRBD1; abundance: -; j_gene: TRBJ2-3; len: 18; CDR3aa: CASSLGTGGLTETDTQYF; CDR3nt: TGTGCCAGCAGCTTAGGGACAGGGGGTTTAACGGAGACAGATACGCAGTATTTT
v_gene: TRBV29-1; d_gene: -; abundance: -; j_gene: TRBJ1-1; len: 12; CDR3aa: CSAEVQNTEAFF; CDR3nt: TGCAGCGCCGAGGTGCAGAACACTGAAGCTTTCTTT
v_gene: TRBV5-1; d_gene: -; abundance: few; j_gene: TRBJ2-3; len: 15; CDR3aa: CASSLQGKLGDTQYF; CDR3nt: TGCGCCAGCAGCTTGCAGGGGAAGCTAGGAGATACGCAGTATTTT
v_gene: TRBV10-3; d_gene: -; abundance: -; j_gene: TRBJ2-3; len: 15; CDR3aa: CATRGRDTLTDTQYF; CDR3nt: TGTGCCACCCGGGGAAGGGACACACTCACAGATACGCAGTATTTT
v_gene: TRBV6-6; d_gene: TRBD1; abundance: -; j_gene: TRBJ2-5; len: 15; CDR3aa: CASSYTGQGWETQYF; CDR3nt: TGTGCCAGCAGTTATACGGGACAGGGGTGGGAGACCCAGTACTTC
v_gene: TRBV6-5; d_gene: TRBD1; abundance: -; j_gene: TRBJ2-1; len: 14; CDR3aa: CASSFDRDINEQFF; CDR3nt: TGTGCCAGCAGTTTTGACAGGGACATCAATGAGCAGTTCTTC
v_gene: TRBV2; d_gene: TRBD1; abundance: -; j_gene: TRBJ1-1; len: 14; CDR3aa: CASGRQGSITEAFF; CDR3nt: TGTGCCAGCGGTCGACAGGGGTCAATCACTGAAGCTTTCTTT
v_gene: TRBV3-1/TRBV3-2; d_gene: -; abundance: -; j_gene: TRBJ1-1; len: 12; CDR3aa: CASSQDDSRAFF; CDR3nt: TGTGCCAGCAGCCAAGATGATTCGCGAGCTTTCTTT
v_gene: TRBV24-1; d_gene: TRBD2; abundance: -; j_gene: TRBJ2-3; len: 17; CDR3aa: CATSDSTSGGPTDTQYF; CDR3nt: TGTGCCACCAGTGATTCGACTAGCGGGGGGCCGACAGATACGCAGTATTTT
v_gene: TRBV19; d_gene: TRBD2; abundance: -; j_gene: TRBJ2-2; len: 14; CDR3aa: CASSRGLATGELFF; CDR3nt: TGTGCCAGTAGTAGAGGACTAGCGACCGGGGAGCTGTTTTTT
v_gene: TRBV4-2; d_gene: -; abundance: -; j_gene: TRBJ1-3; len: 16; CDR3aa: CASSQEASFSGNTIYF; CDR3nt: TGTGCCAGCAGCCAAGAAGCCTCTTTCTCTGGAAACACCATATATTTT
v_gene: TRBV29-1; d_gene: TRBD2; abundance: -; j_gene: TRBJ2-1; len: 16; CDR3aa: CSVSLAGGRGGNEQFF; CDR3nt: TGCAGCGTTTCACTAGCGGGGGGCCGAGGAGGCAATGAGCAGTTCTTC
v_gene: TRBV14; d_gene: -; abundance: -; j_gene: TRBJ1-2; len: 12; CDR3aa: CASSQSFRDYTF; CDR3nt: TGTGCCAGCAGCCAAAGTTTCAGGGACTACACCTTC
v_gene: TRBV5-4; d_gene: -; abundance: -; j_gene: TRBJ2-2; len: 14; CDR3aa: CASTTQGNTGELFF; CDR3nt: TGTGCCAGCACCACACAGGGGAACACCGGGGAGCTGTTTTTT
v_gene: TRBV19; d_gene: TRBD1; abundance: -; j_gene: TRBJ1-2; len: 13; CDR3aa: CASSIRQGVGYTF; CDR3nt: TGTGCCAGTAGTATCAGACAGGGGGTTGGCTACACCTTC
v_gene: TRBV29-1; d_gene: TRBD1; abundance: -; j_gene: TRBJ2-3; len: 13; CDR3aa: CSVLTGGKDTQYF; CDR3nt: TGCAGCGTGCTCACAGGGGGCAAGGATACGCAGTATTTT